A single sample gave rise to the 5 T cell receptor beta chains below, sequenced in a study of blood T cell repertoires in COVID-19. Sequenced by immunoSEQ multiplex PCR; TCRdb stores in-frame clones only, minus some. This sample has under 200,000 clones, with approximately 84% found just once. The sample comprised peripheral blood. The source of these receptors is a woman over 75 with acute or convalescent COVID-19.

The rearrangement links TRBV12-5 to TRBJ2-1, with D possibly TRBD1 on 5 matching bases. Germline V gene sequence: CDR1 LGHNT, CDR2 FRNRAP. V was shortened by 7 bases and J by 9 bases, with 16 bases between the two germline ends. The CDR3 consists of 13 residues. CDR3 in amino acids: CASAWGPLGEQFF. In DNA form, the CDR3 reads TGTGCTAGTGCTTGGGGCCCCTTGGGTGAGCAGTTCTTC.

About this clone itself: Other nucleotide sequences from this sample produce the same CDR3. The chain couples TRBV30 to TRBJ1-2, with a tentative D call TRBD1 (5 bases). Per the germline V gene, CDR1 is GTSNPN and CDR2 is SVGIG (reference sequence). This CDR3 has 12 residues. The ends were cut back, 0 bases at V and 5 bases at J, with 7 bases in the middle. The CDR3 loop reads CAWSVGGYGYTF. CDR3 sequence (DNA): TGTGCCTGGAGTGTGGGGGGGTATGGCTACACCTTC.

This clone came up once. The chain is built from TRBV7-6 and TRBJ2-2, with D possibly matching TRBD1 (5 bases). CDR3 length: 16 residues. Between the trimmed V and J ends, which lost 5 bases and 4 bases, there was a span of 17 bases. Germline assignment: CDR1 SGHVS and CDR2 FNYEAQ. CDR3 region: CASSLPGHPGTGELFF. CDR3 nucleotide sequence: TGTGCCAGCAGCCTTCCAGGACACCCCGGCACCGGGGAGCTGTTTTTT.

The chain is built from TRBV4-1 and TRBJ1-2, with a possible D match to TRBD1 (5 bases). V was shortened by 1 base and J by 0 bases, with 9 bases between the two germline ends. The CDR3 is 15 amino acids. The germline V gene encodes CDR1 MGHRA and CDR2 YSYEKL. CDR3 region: CASSQGRQPNYGYTF. The CDR3 nucleotides read TGCGCCAGCAGCCAAGGTCGACAGCCTAACTATGGCTACACCTTC.

The genes are TRBV6-2 or TRBV6-3 and TRBJ1-5, with D perhaps TRBD1 (5 bases). The CDR3 runs to 12 residues. CDR1 is MNHEY and CDR2 is SVGEGT in the germline V gene. Trimming took 5 bases from V and 7 from J, leaving 9 bases between them. CDR3 nucleotides: TGTGCCAGCAGTCCAGGGTACCAGCCCCAGCATTTT. Protein product: CASSPGYQPQHF.